This T cell receptor beta chain stems from a study of T cell responses to AZD1222 COVID-19 vaccine. Study-wide context: Second-dose groups at about 4 or about 12 weeks were pooled. Regarding the study as a whole: Regions 160-218 and 743-854 dominated among vaccine-associated CD4 TCRs spanning spike. Only a handful of individuals given AZD1222 were seropositive at baseline. Clonal diversity was possibly underestimated, and the donors were mostly white British, with more females.

The method was immunoSEQ multiplex PCR; TCRdb's version includes in-frame clones alone and lacks a portion of them. Of some 140,000 clones listed, about 93% are singletons. This clone was observed once. Its cognate antigen is unknown. Trimming removed 3 bases at V and 6 bases at J, with 11 bases between. The CDR3 length is 14 residues. Germline assignment: CDR1 SGHAT and CDR2 FQNNGV. J is TRBJ2-2 and V is TRBV11-2, with D unresolved. The source material was peripheral blood, sampled on day 0 of AZD1222 vaccination. This sequence was found in an adult in good health. CDR3 coding DNA: TGTGCCAGCAGCTTGGAGCTTTCGGCCGGGGAGCTGTTTTTT. It is translated as CASSLELSAGELFF.